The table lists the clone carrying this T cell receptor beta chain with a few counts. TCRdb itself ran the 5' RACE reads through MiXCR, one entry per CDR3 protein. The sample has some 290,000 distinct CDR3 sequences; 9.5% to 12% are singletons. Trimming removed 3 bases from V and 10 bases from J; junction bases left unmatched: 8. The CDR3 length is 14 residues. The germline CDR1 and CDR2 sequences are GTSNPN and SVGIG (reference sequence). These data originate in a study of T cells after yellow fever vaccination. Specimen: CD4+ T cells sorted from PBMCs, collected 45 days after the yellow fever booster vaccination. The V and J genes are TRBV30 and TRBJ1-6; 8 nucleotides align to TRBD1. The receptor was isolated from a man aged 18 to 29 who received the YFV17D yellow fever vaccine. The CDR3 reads CAWRETGESSPLHF. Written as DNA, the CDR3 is TGTGCCTGGAGGGAGACAGGGGAAAGCTCACCCCTCCACTTT.